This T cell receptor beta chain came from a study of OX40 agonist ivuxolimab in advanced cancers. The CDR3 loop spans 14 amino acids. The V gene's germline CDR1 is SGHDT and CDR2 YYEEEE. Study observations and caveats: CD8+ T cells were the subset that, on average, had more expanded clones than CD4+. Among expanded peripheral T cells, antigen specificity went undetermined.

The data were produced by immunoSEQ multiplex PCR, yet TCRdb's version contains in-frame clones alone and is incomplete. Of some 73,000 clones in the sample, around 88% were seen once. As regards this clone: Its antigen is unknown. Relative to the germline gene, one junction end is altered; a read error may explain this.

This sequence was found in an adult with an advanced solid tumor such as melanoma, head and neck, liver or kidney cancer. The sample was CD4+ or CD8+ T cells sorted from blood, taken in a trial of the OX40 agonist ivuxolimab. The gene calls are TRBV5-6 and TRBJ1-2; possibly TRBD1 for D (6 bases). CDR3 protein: CASTPTGFNYGYAF. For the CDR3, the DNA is TGTGCCAGCACCCCGACAGGTTTTAACTATGGCTACGCCTTC.